This record looks at one T cell receptor beta chain sequence and its context. This sample is drawn from a study of blood T cell repertoires in COVID-19. Turning to the study itself: Both acute and convalescent COVID-19 samples were obtained from the United States, Italy and Spain. From T cells, B-cell-depleted T cells, or PBMCs came the material, which was cDNA or gDNA.

This CDR3 comprises 13 residues. Trimming removed 0 bases at V and 8 bases at J, with 10 bases between. Per the study methods: Amplification of reference gene primers provided the estimated nucleated cell counts. Generated by immunoSEQ multiplex PCR, the TCRdb table keeps only in-frame clones and is missing some. That table furnishes V, J and clone size, whereas the DNA furnished D and trimming. The sample lists more than 110,000 clones; about 80% were seen once. The TCR was taken from a human donor in a cohort sampled during active COVID-19. The chain uses TRBV12-3 or TRBV12-4 and TRBJ1-1; perhaps TRBD1 as D (6 bases). What was sequenced was peripheral blood. CDR3 bases: TGTGCCAGCAGTTTAGCTAGGGGGGGAGAAGCTTTCTTT. It specifies CASSLARGGEAFF.